This T cell receptor beta chain is drawn from a study of cytomegalovirus exposure and HLA in healthy donors. Vbeta (60) and Jbeta (13) primers were used in the PCR. Sequenced by immunoSEQ multiplex PCR; TCRdb stores in-frame clones only, minus some. Found here are tens of thousands of clones, approximately 78% of them singletons; the top ten hold just under 2.5%. The table lists this clone with many counts. The sample comprised PBMCs. The source is a male donor in good health and CMV-seropositive.

The CDR3 here is CASSQVPRVNQPQHF. CDR3 sequence (DNA): TGCGCCAGCAGCCAAGTACCTCGGGTGAATCAGCCCCAGCATTTT. The chain uses TRBV4-1 and TRBJ1-5; no firm D call. The ends were cut back, 1 base at V and 4 bases at J, with 11 bases in the middle. The CDR3 sequence is 15 residues long. Per germline, CDR1 MGHRA and CDR2 YSYEKL.